These 32 T cell receptor beta chains came from one sample sequenced in a study of CD8 T cells in Susac syndrome. Random hexamers primed reverse transcription of about 0.45 to 1 ug RNA. A single record per CDR3 protein comes from TCRdb applying MiXCR to the immunoSEQ multiplex PCR reads. Of some 110,000 distinct CDR3 sequences listed, about 92% are singletons. The sequenced sample was CD8+ T cells from PBMCs. The receptors were gathered from a human donor with multiple sclerosis.

The rearrangement uses TRBV29-1 and TRBJ2-6; D gene unclear. The CDR3 has 15 amino acids. Deletions cut 0 bases from V and 0 bases from J, with 6 bases between. Germline V gene data show CDR1 as SQVTM and CDR2 as ANQGSEA. The CDR3 reads CSVEDRSSGANVLTF. The CDR3 nucleotides are TGCAGCGTTGAAGATAGAAGCTCTGGGGCCAACGTCCTGACTTTC.

About this clonotype: One junction end disagrees with the germline gene, perhaps due to a read error. CDR3 sequence reads: CAISGGHRDTETQYF. The CDR3 bases are TGTGCCATAAGTGGAGGGCACCGGGACACAGAGACCCAGTACTTC. The chain carries TRBV10-3 and TRBJ2-5, with D perhaps assigned TRBD1 or TRBD2 (6 bases each). The CDR3 sequence is 15 residues long. Germline CDR1 and CDR2: ENHRY and SYGVKD.

This rearrangement joins TRBV24-1 to TRBJ2-1; D is perhaps TRBD2 (6 bases). CDR3 length equals 16 residues. Germline V CDR1 and CDR2: KGHDR, SFDVKD. V dropped 4 bases and J dropped 8 bases, with 20 bases sitting between them. DNA of the CDR3: TGTGCCACCAGTGACCGGGGACTTACCCCGCGCTATGAGCAGTTCTTC. Its protein is CATSDRGLTPRYEQFF.

The chain carries TRBV5-1 and TRBJ2-2; unclear D gene. CDR1 is SGHRS, CDR2 YFSETQ, per germline. With 4 bases removed from V and 3 bases from J, the gap between germline ends came to 4 bases. The CDR3 is made up of 12 amino acids. The CDR3 coding sequence is TGCGCCAGCAGCGCAGACACCGGGGAGCTGTTTTTT. It translates to CASSADTGELFF.

This clonotype was found once. The rearrangement links TRBV12-3 or TRBV12-4 to TRBJ2-2; D may be TRBD1 (6 bases). The V and J ends lost 1 base and 6 bases respectively, with 12 bases between them. The CDR3 spans 15 residues. CDR3 in amino acids: CASSLDPSGAGELFF. The CDR3 DNA reads TGTGCCAGCAGTTTAGATCCCTCAGGGGCCGGGGAGCTGTTTTTT.

The V and J genes are TRBV7-8 and TRBJ2-5; either TRBD1 or TRBD2 may supply D (5 bases each). The germline CDR1 and CDR2 sequences are SGHVS and FQNEAQ. This CDR3 is 14 amino acids long. V was cut by 1 base and J by 5 bases, with 11 bases left in between. The CDR3 DNA is TGTGCCAGCAGCTTAGGGGGGAGACGGGAGACCCAGTACTTC. Its protein is CASSLGGRRETQYF.

CDR3 in DNA: TGCAGTGCTAGAGATTACAGCGGGCACACAGATACGCAGTATTTT. Its translation: CSARDYSGHTDTQYF. The chain recombines TRBV20-1 with TRBJ2-3; tentative D call: TRBD2 (6 bases). V was pared by 0 bases and J by 2 bases, with 12 bases between. The CDR3 totals 15 residues. CDR1 and CDR2 from the germline V gene are DFQATT and SNEGSKA (reference sequence).

The chain combines TRBV3-1 with TRBJ2-3, with TRBD1 as a possible D gene (5 bases). This CDR3 has 17 residues. Germline CDR1 is LGHDT and CDR2 is YNNKEL (reference sequence). The germline V and J ends were trimmed by 4 bases and 1 base, with 18 bases remaining between them. CDR3 bases: TGTGCCAGCAGCCGCCTATGGCAGGGCGAGGGCACAGATACGCAGTATTTT. It is translated as CASSRLWQGEGTDTQYF.

The chain combines TRBV12-3 or TRBV12-4 with TRBJ2-7; D perhaps matches TRBD1 (5 bases). The CDR3 runs to 15 residues. V lost 1 base and J 4 bases, leaving 14 bases between the germline ends. The CDR3 sequence: CASSLGAGQIYEQYF. The DNA for the CDR3 is TGTGCCAGCAGTTTAGGGGCAGGGCAAATTTACGAGCAGTACTTC.

The chain couples TRBV20-1 to TRBJ2-2, with 7 positions matching TRBD1. The ends lost 3 bases at V and 3 bases at J; junction bases unmatched: 7. Per the germline V gene, CDR1 is DFQATT and CDR2 is SNEGSKA (reference sequence). This CDR3 region has 15 residues. The CDR3 sequence: CSASETGKDTGELFF. The CDR3 region has the DNA TGCAGTGCTAGTGAGACAGGGAAGGACACCGGGGAGCTGTTTTTT.

V is TRBV19 and J is TRBJ2-7; 8 positions match TRBD2. There are 14 residues in the CDR3. Unmatched junction bases numbered 3, after V lost 1 base and J lost 4 bases. The germline V gene has CDR1 LNHDA and CDR2 SQIVND (reference sequence). The CDR3 DNA follows: TGTGCCAGTAGTATAGGAGCGGGAGATTACGAGCAGTACGTC. Translating gives CASSIGAGDYEQYV.

The chain employs TRBV7-9 and TRBJ1-1; D is ambiguous. The germline CDR1 and CDR2 sequences are SEHNR and FQNEAQ (reference sequence). The CDR3 is 12 amino acids. The ends were cut back, 5 bases at V and 5 bases at J, with 9 bases in the middle. CDR3 sequence (DNA): TGTGCCAGCAGCGCCGTCGGAACTGAAGCTTTCTTT. It is translated as CASSAVGTEAFF.

This chain joins TRBV29-1 and TRBJ2-1; perhaps TRBD1 as D (5 bases). CDR1 is SQVTM, CDR2 ANQGSEA, per germline. Between the trimmed V and J ends, which lost 5 bases and 3 bases, there was a span of 11 bases. CDR3 length equals 13 residues. The CDR3 loop reads CSVLGDIYNEQFF. CDR3 nucleotide sequence: TGCAGCGTTCTAGGGGATATCTACAATGAGCAGTTCTTC.

This rearrangement joins TRBV29-1 to TRBJ2-7, with a weak D call TRBD2 (5 bases). Trimming pared 2 bases from V and 1 base from J, leaving 12 bases between. The CDR3 spans 14 residues. Germline CDR1 is SQVTM and CDR2 is ANQGSEA. CDR3 residues: CSVELAGGSYEQYF. Here the CDR3 DNA reads TGCAGCGTTGAACTAGCTGGTGGATCCTACGAGCAGTACTTC.

In DNA form, the CDR3 reads TGTGCCAGCAGTGCCCCCTACGAGCAGTACGTC. Protein: CASSAPYEQYV. The chain links TRBV2 to TRBJ2-7, with D hard to call. Germline CDR1 SNHLY, CDR2 FYNNEI. V gave up 4 bases and J gave up 2 bases, with 3 bases separating them. CDR3 length: 11 amino acids.

This chain connects TRBV20-1 to TRBJ2-5; D call uncertain. The V gene lost 0 bases and the J gene lost 4 bases, with 6 bases spanning the gap. The germline CDR1 and CDR2 sequences are DFQATT and SNEGSKA (reference sequence). CDR3 length equals 12 residues. CDR3 DNA sequence: TGCAGTGCTAGAGAAGGGCGAGAGACCCAGTACTTC. It is translated as CSAREGRETQYF.

The rearrangement uses TRBV20-1 and TRBJ2-7; D is possibly TRBD1 (6 bases). V lost 3 bases and J lost 3, with 9 bases in between. Germline values: CDR1 DFQATT, CDR2 SNEGSKA (reference sequence). The CDR3 sequence is 12 residues long. The DNA of the CDR3 is TGCAGTGCTAGGGACAGCTACTACGAGCAGTACTTC. Translated: CSARDSYYEQYF.

This chain joins TRBV4-1 and TRBJ1-6, with D uncertain. The CDR3 covers 16 residues. V lost 5 bases and J lost 6, with 17 bases in between. From germline, CDR1 is MGHRA and CDR2 YSYEKL. CDR3 loop: CASSAGVDGRNSPLHF. In DNA, the CDR3 is TGCGCCAGCAGCGCTGGGGTTGACGGTCGTAATTCACCCCTCCACTTT.

The chain links TRBV6-1 to TRBJ1-1; 7 bases align to TRBD1. V shed 1 base, J shed 0 bases, and the junction held 5 bases outside the gene matches. Germline V gene sequence: CDR1 MNHNS, CDR2 SASEGT. CDR3 size: 16 residues. The CDR3: CASSEGTRGLNTEAFF. The DNA for the CDR3 is TGTGCCAGCAGTGAAGGGACTAGGGGGCTGAACACTGAAGCTTTCTTT.

The rearrangement joins TRBV19 to TRBJ1-1; no reliable D call. The CDR3 spans 14 residues. Germline V gene sequence: CDR1 LNHDA, CDR2 SQIVND (reference sequence). Trimming took 5 bases from V and 8 from J, leaving 18 bases between them. CDR3 region: CASSPVLGAGEAFF. CDR3 DNA: TGTGCCAGTAGTCCGGTCTTGGGAGCGGGAGAAGCTTTCTTT.

V usage is TRBV11-2 and J usage is TRBJ2-7, with 9 positions matching TRBD1. Germline V gene data show CDR1 as SGHAT and CDR2 as FQNNGV. The CDR3 has 15 residues. Trimming took 2 bases from V and 4 from J; bases not matched to a gene: 6. The CDR3 reads CASSLTQGAVYEQYV. The CDR3 DNA reads TGTGCCAGCAGCTTAACACAGGGGGCTGTGTACGAGCAGTACGTC.

The rearrangement joins TRBV7-9 to TRBJ1-5; no clear D gene. The germline V and J ends were trimmed by 4 bases and 0 bases, with 10 bases remaining between them. This CDR3 contains 15 residues. Looked up from germline, CDR1 is SEHNR and CDR2 is FQNEAQ (reference sequence). CDR3 loop: CASSSEGTSNQPQHF. CDR3 nucleotide sequence: TGTGCCAGCAGCTCCGAGGGAACTAGCAATCAGCCCCAGCATTTT.

This sequence joins TRBV5-1 and TRBJ2-2; D uncertain. The germline V gene encodes CDR1 SGHRS and CDR2 YFSETQ. Trimming took 2 bases from V and 0 from J, leaving 8 bases between them. There are 15 residues in the CDR3. The CDR3: CASSFAAANTGELFF. The DNA of the CDR3 is TGCGCCAGCAGCTTCGCAGCAGCGAACACCGGGGAGCTGTTTTTT.

J is TRBJ2-5 and V is TRBV7-9; D is tentatively TRBD1 or TRBD2 (6 bases each). Between the trimmed V and J ends, which lost 5 bases and 1 base, there was a span of 17 bases. CDR1 SEHNR and CDR2 FQNEAQ come from the germline V gene (reference sequence). The CDR3 contains 16 residues. CDR3 coding DNA: TGTGCCAGCAGCCTAATACAGGGAGGACCCCAAGAGACCCAGTACTTC. Translation gives CASSLIQGGPQETQYF.

The V and J genes are TRBV11-3 and TRBJ2-4; 8 bases are shared with TRBD2. V lost 2 bases, J lost 7 bases, and 13 bases stayed unmatched. Per germline, CDR1 SGHNT and CDR2 YENEEA. The CDR3 runs to 17 residues. The CDR3 DNA sequence: TGTGCCAGCAGCTTAAAAGGCCTAGCGGGTCCGGAGAACATTCAGTACTTC. It yields the protein CASSLKGLAGPENIQYF. The variable domain in full, completed from reference TRBV11-3 and TRBJ2-4, reads EAGVVQSPRYKIIEKKQPVAFWCNPISGHNTLYWYLQNLGQGPELLIRYENEEAVDDSQLPKDRFSAERLKGVDSTLKIQPAELGDSAVYLCASSLKGLAGPENIQYFGAGTRLSVL.

This chain connects TRBV6-2 or TRBV6-3 to TRBJ1-2, with unresolved D. The CDR3 totals 16 residues. Trimming removed 2 bases from V and 0 bases from J, with 13 bases in between. Germline V lookup: CDR1 MNHEY, CDR2 SVGEGT. In DNA form, the CDR3 reads TGTGCCAGCAGTTACCTCTTCGGAGAGTCTAACTATGGCTACACCTTC. This sequence encodes CASSYLFGESNYGYTF.

This sequence joins TRBV5-6 and TRBJ2-7; D is uncertain. Trimming stripped 1 base from V and 2 bases from J, with 7 bases between. Looked up from germline, CDR1 is SGHDT and CDR2 is YYEEEE. The CDR3 has 13 amino acids. The CDR3 protein is CASSLTNAYEQYV. In DNA, the CDR3 is TGTGCCAGCAGCTTGACAAACGCCTACGAGCAGTACGTC.

The chain links TRBV28 to TRBJ2-3, with 7 bases identical to TRBD1. CDR3 length: 14 amino acids. The J segment lost 2 bases and the V segment lost 6 bases, leaving 5 bases of the junction unmatched. Germline values: CDR1 MDHEN, CDR2 SYDVKM. The CDR3 is CASRSGTVTDTQYF. The DNA for the CDR3 is TGTGCCAGCAGGTCCGGGACAGTCACAGATACGCAGTATTTT.

V gene TRBV20-1 combines with J gene TRBJ2-1; no firm D call. CDR3 length: 13 residues. V lost 0 bases to trimming and J lost 6 bases, with 9 bases between them. Germline CDR1 and CDR2: DFQATT and SNEGSKA (reference sequence). CDR3: CSARDLMGNEQFF. In nucleotides, the CDR3 is TGCAGTGCTAGAGATCTTATGGGCAATGAGCAGTTCTTC.

V is TRBV9 and J is TRBJ1-2; 9 bases are shared with TRBD1. Losses at the gene ends were 3 bases for V and 4 bases for J; bases not matched to a gene: 7. The CDR3 is 15 amino acids. Germline loops: CDR1 SGDLS, CDR2 YYNGEE. CDR3 DNA sequence: TGTGCCAGCAGCGCTGGACAGGGGCCCCTCTATGGCTACACCTTC. Translation gives CASSAGQGPLYGYTF.

This clonotype was detected a few times. CDR3 residues: CASSLSGGNTEAFF. The CDR3 DNA sequence: TGTGCCAGCAGTTTATCGGGAGGGAACACTGAAGCTTTCTTT. The chain uses TRBV27 and TRBJ1-1; D gene ambiguous. Trimming cost V 0 bases and J 1 base, with 6 bases left between them. Germline V gene lookup returns CDR1 MNHEY and CDR2 SMNVEV (reference sequence). This CDR3 is built from 14 residues.

The chain carries TRBV7-8 and TRBJ2-7; perhaps TRBD2 as D (5 bases). The CDR3 has 13 amino acids. Trimming removed 4 bases from V and 2 bases from J, with 9 bases in between. Per germline, CDR1 SGHVS and CDR2 FQNEAQ. The CDR3 region is CASSSGVTYEQYF. In DNA, the CDR3 is TGTGCCAGCAGCTCCGGGGTGACCTACGAGCAGTACTTC.